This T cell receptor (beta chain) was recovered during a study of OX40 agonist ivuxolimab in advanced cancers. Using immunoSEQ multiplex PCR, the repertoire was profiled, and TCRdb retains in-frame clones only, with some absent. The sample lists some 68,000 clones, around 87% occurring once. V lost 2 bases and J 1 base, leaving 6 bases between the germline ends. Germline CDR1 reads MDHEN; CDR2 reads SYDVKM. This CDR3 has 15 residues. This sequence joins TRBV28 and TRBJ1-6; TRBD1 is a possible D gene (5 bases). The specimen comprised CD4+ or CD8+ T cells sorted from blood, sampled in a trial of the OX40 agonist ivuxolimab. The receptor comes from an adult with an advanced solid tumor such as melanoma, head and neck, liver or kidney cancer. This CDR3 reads CASSLTGSYNSPLHF. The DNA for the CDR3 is TGTGCCAGCAGTTTAACAGGTTCCTATAATTCACCCCTCCACTTT.